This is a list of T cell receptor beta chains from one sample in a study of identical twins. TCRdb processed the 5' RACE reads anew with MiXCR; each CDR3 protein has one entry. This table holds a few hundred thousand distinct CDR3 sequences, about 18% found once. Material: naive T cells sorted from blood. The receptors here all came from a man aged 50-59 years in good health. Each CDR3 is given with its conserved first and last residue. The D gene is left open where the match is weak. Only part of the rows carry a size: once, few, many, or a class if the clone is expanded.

CDR3 protein: CASSSPSGNHYEQYF; CDR3 DNA: TGTGCCAGCTCATCCCCTTCCGGGAACCACTACGAGCAGTACTTC; J gene: TRBJ2-7; D gene: .; V gene: TRBV18; clone size: .
CDR3 protein: CASSSSGDLGGELFF; CDR3 DNA: TGTGCCAGCAGCTCCTCAGGGGATCTAGGCGGGGAGCTGTTTTTT; J gene: TRBJ2-2; D gene: .; V gene: TRBV9; clone size: .
CDR3 protein: CATSDSGLNNEQFF; CDR3 DNA: TGTGCCACCAGTGATAGCGGGTTAAACAATGAGCAGTTCTTC; J gene: TRBJ2-1; D gene: .; V gene: TRBV24-1; clone size: few
CDR3 protein: CASNLGGNTEAFF; CDR3 DNA: TGTGCCAGCAATCTAGGGGGGAACACTGAAGCTTTCTTT; J gene: TRBJ1-1; D gene: .; V gene: TRBV12-3/TRBV12-4; clone size: few
CDR3 protein: CASSYLQELYEQYF; CDR3 DNA: TGTGCCAGCAGCTATCTACAGGAACTCTACGAGCAGTACTTC; J gene: TRBJ2-7; D gene: .; V gene: TRBV28; clone size: .
CDR3 protein: CSAAWGKLSGEQYF; CDR3 DNA: TGCAGTGCCGCTTGGGGGAAGCTTTCGGGAGAGCAGTACTTC; J gene: TRBJ2-7; D gene: .; V gene: TRBV20-1; clone size: .
CDR3 protein: CASSLDSTRLSGELFF; CDR3 DNA: TGTGCCAGCAGTTTAGATTCTACCCGGTTATCCGGGGAGCTGTTTTTT; J gene: TRBJ2-2; D gene: .; V gene: TRBV12-3/TRBV12-4; clone size: .
CDR3 protein: CASRGGTTPAKNIQYF; CDR3 DNA: TGTGCCAGCAGGGGGGGAACTACTCCAGCCAAAAACATTCAGTACTTC; J gene: TRBJ2-4; D gene: .; V gene: TRBV2; clone size: .
CDR3 protein: CASSYSLARYNEQFF; CDR3 DNA: TGTGCCAGCAGTTACTCCCTAGCGCGGTACAATGAGCAGTTCTTC; J gene: TRBJ2-1; D gene: .; V gene: TRBV6-2/TRBV6-3; clone size: few
CDR3 protein: CASGVASSIQYF; CDR3 DNA: TGTGCCAGTGGCGTAGCATCAAGCATTCAGTACTTC; J gene: TRBJ2-4; D gene: .; V gene: TRBV19; clone size: many
CDR3 protein: CAIRRGLAGDVTGELFF; CDR3 DNA: TGTGCCATCAGGAGGGGACTAGCGGGAGATGTCACCGGGGAGCTGTTTTTT; J gene: TRBJ2-2; D gene: TRBD2; V gene: TRBV10-3; clone size: .
CDR3 protein: CASSSGTRWGTDTQYF; CDR3 DNA: TGTGCCAGCAGTTCCGGGACTAGGTGGGGCACAGATACGCAGTATTTT; J gene: TRBJ2-3; D gene: TRBD2; V gene: TRBV6-5; clone size: .
CDR3 protein: CASSRDRDQPQHF; CDR3 DNA: TGTGCCAGTTCCCGGGACAGGGATCAGCCCCAGCATTTT; J gene: TRBJ1-5; D gene: TRBD1; V gene: TRBV7-8; clone size: many
CDR3 protein: CSASRGIYEQYF; CDR3 DNA: TGCAGTGCTAGCCGGGGGATCTACGAGCAGTACTTC; J gene: TRBJ2-7; D gene: .; V gene: TRBV20-1; clone size: .
CDR3 protein: CASSLGTGFEKLFF; CDR3 DNA: TGCGCCAGCAGCTTGGGGACAGGGTTTGAAAAACTGTTTTTT; J gene: TRBJ1-4; D gene: TRBD1; V gene: TRBV5-1; clone size: few
CDR3 protein: CASSFLAGSYEQYF; CDR3 DNA: TGTGCCAGCAGTTTTCTAGCGGGATCCTACGAGCAGTACTTC; J gene: TRBJ2-7; D gene: TRBD2; V gene: TRBV27; clone size: .
CDR3 protein: CASSLAVAGELFF; CDR3 DNA: TGTGCCAGCAGCTTAGCCGTTGCCGGGGAGCTGTTTTTT; J gene: TRBJ2-2; D gene: .; V gene: TRBV7-2; clone size: .
CDR3 protein: CAISDTSGATDTQYF; CDR3 DNA: TGTGCCATCAGTGACACTAGCGGGGCCACAGATACGCAGTATTTT; J gene: TRBJ2-3; D gene: TRBD2; V gene: TRBV10-3; clone size: .
CDR3 protein: CASSFFTFEAFF; CDR3 DNA: TGTGCCAGCAGTTTCTTCACCTTTGAAGCTTTCTTT; J gene: TRBJ1-1; D gene: .; V gene: TRBV12-3/TRBV12-4; clone size: many
CDR3 protein: CASSLGGASVGYTF; CDR3 DNA: TGTGCCAGCAGCTTAGGGGGCGCTTCGGTTGGCTACACCTTC; J gene: TRBJ1-2; D gene: .; V gene: TRBV7-2; clone size: many
CDR3 protein: CSATRPDYEQYF; CDR3 DNA: TGCAGTGCTACTAGACCCGACTACGAGCAGTACTTC; J gene: TRBJ2-7; D gene: .; V gene: TRBV20-1; clone size: many
CDR3 protein: CASSTVRWGTEAFF; CDR3 DNA: TGTGCCAGCAGTACCGTAAGGTGGGGCACTGAAGCTTTCTTT; J gene: TRBJ1-1; D gene: .; V gene: TRBV27; clone size: .
CDR3 protein: CSARPTGSIGTEAFF; CDR3 DNA: TGCAGTGCTAGACCTACAGGGAGCATAGGCACTGAAGCTTTCTTT; J gene: TRBJ1-1; D gene: .; V gene: TRBV20-1; clone size: .
CDR3 protein: CSARRTAYEQYF; CDR3 DNA: TGCAGTGCTAGGAGGACTGCCTACGAGCAGTACTTC; J gene: TRBJ2-7; D gene: .; V gene: TRBV20-1; clone size: many
CDR3 protein: CASSVEGGRGTEAFF; CDR3 DNA: TGTGCCAGCAGCGTAGAAGGAGGGAGGGGGACTGAAGCTTTCTTT; J gene: TRBJ1-1; D gene: .; V gene: TRBV9; clone size: few
CDR3 protein: CASSPGLADHNEQFF; CDR3 DNA: TGTGCCAGCAGTCCGGGACTAGCGGACCACAATGAGCAGTTCTTC; J gene: TRBJ2-1; D gene: TRBD2; V gene: TRBV6-2/TRBV6-3; clone size: .
CDR3 protein: CATSNPLRNEQFF; CDR3 DNA: TGTGCCACCAGCAATCCGTTGCGGAATGAGCAGTTCTTC; J gene: TRBJ2-1; D gene: .; V gene: TRBV15; clone size: few
CDR3 protein: CASSLEVEYNEQFF; CDR3 DNA: TGCGCCAGCAGCTTGGAGGTCGAGTACAATGAGCAGTTCTTC; J gene: TRBJ2-1; D gene: .; V gene: TRBV5-1; clone size: many
CDR3 protein: CSAGQGANEKLFF; CDR3 DNA: TGCAGTGCTGGACAGGGGGCAAACGAAAAACTGTTTTTT; J gene: TRBJ1-4; D gene: TRBD1; V gene: TRBV20-1; clone size: .